This entry describes one T cell receptor beta chain. Measured with immunoSEQ multiplex PCR; TCRdb has only the in-frame clones, and not every one. This table holds around 190,000 clones, roughly 82% found once. The germline V gene has CDR1 LNHDA and CDR2 SQIVND (reference sequence). The CDR3 sequence is 15 residues long. With 3 bases clipped from V and 5 bases from J, the junction kept 8 bases outside the gene matches. This sample stems from a study of blood T cell repertoires in COVID-19. Study summary: COVID-19 samples collected from the United States, Italy and Spain covered acute and convalescent phases. PBMCs, B-cell-depleted T cells, or T cells provided the cDNA or gDNA that made up the material.

The sequenced sample consisted of peripheral blood. This clonotype originated in a human donor in a cohort sampled during active COVID-19. V and J are TRBV19 and TRBJ2-7; 9 positions agree with TRBD1. The CDR3 sequence: CASSMSGTGIDEQYF. CDR3 sequence (DNA): TGTGCCAGTAGTATGTCCGGGACAGGGATCGACGAGCAGTACTTC.